What follows describes a single T cell receptor (beta chain). Its antigen is still unknown. These data originate in a study of T cells after yellow fever vaccination. Regarding the study as a whole: Only a small proportion of the clonotypes turned up in both the CD4 and the CD8 compartments, likely arising from convergent recombination. There was a possibility that FACS-sorted repertoires contained abundant clonotypes contaminating from the bulk population. A secondary response was less intense yet reached its peak sooner, at day 5 versus 15.

It was through 5'RACE template switching that TCR cDNA was made, with a universal primer site and UMIs added. TCRdb processed the 5' RACE reads anew with MiXCR; each CDR3 protein has one entry. This sample carries approximately 260,000 distinct CDR3 sequences, around 5.2% of them seen once, and the ten largest clones take around 3.3%. The input for sequencing was CD4+ T cells sorted from PBMCs, taken on the day of the yellow fever booster vaccination. The source of this sequence is a man younger than 30 who received the YFV17D yellow fever vaccine.

This chain's CDR3 is CSVVGRGDTGELFF. The CDR3, as DNA: TGCAGCGTTGTCGGCAGGGGGGACACCGGGGAGCTGTTTTTT. This chain connects TRBV29-1 to TRBJ2-2, with D perhaps matching TRBD1 (7 bases). Trimming removed 4 bases at V and 3 bases at J, with 12 bases between. The CDR3 loop spans 14 amino acids. Germline values: CDR1 SQVTM, CDR2 ANQGSEA.